This passage covers 13 T cell receptor beta chains from one sample sequenced in a study of T cells in localized non-small cell lung cancer. Profiling relied on immunoSEQ multiplex PCR, and the TCRdb table lists in-frame clones only, not all of them. The sample contains about 11,000 clones, about four fifths of which appear only once. The material was peripheral blood mononuclear cells, obtained before any cancer treatment. The receptors here all came from a female donor of 60 years or more with stage II lung adenocarcinoma.

The chain has TRBV5-1 and TRBJ2-5, with 7 bases matching TRBD1. Trimming took 4 bases from V and 13 from J; bases not matched to a gene: 19. Germline CDR1 and CDR2: SGHRS and YFSETQ. The CDR3 is 15 residues long. CDR3 nucleotides: TGCGCCAGCAGCCTAGGATGGGGACAGCCACTTTGGGGGTACTTC. As protein: CASSLGWGQPLWGYF.

This sequence joins TRBV6-6 and TRBJ2-4; D call uncertain. The CDR3 has 12 residues. Germline loops: CDR1 MNHNY, CDR2 SVGAGI (reference sequence). With 6 bases removed from V and 6 bases from J, the gap between germline ends came to 9 bases. CDR3 DNA sequence: TGTGCCAGCAGCCCCGGACGAAACATTCAGTACTTC. Residues: CASSPGRNIQYF.

This rearrangement joins TRBV5-4 to TRBJ1-1, with D possibly TRBD1 on 6 matching bases. The CDR3 contains 15 residues. Germline loops: CDR1 SGHNT, CDR2 YYREEE (reference sequence). Trimming took 0 bases from V and 4 from J, leaving 13 bases between them. CDR3 nucleotides: TGTGCCAGCAGCTTGGGCGGGGGCGGTCGCACTGAAGCTTTCTTT. It codes for CASSLGGGGRTEAFF. Full variable domain (missing parts from reference TRBV5-4 and TRBJ1-1): ETGVTQSPTHLIKTRGQQVTLRCSSQSGHNTVSWYQQALGQGPQFIFQYYREEENGRGNFPPRFSGLQFPNYSSELNVNALELDDSALYLCASSLGGGGRTEAFFGQGTRLTVV.

The chain has TRBV5-6 and TRBJ2-5, with 12 bases aligning to TRBD2. The CDR3 runs 15 residues. Trimming took 3 bases from V and 7 from J; bases not matched to a gene: 7. CDR1 and CDR2 (germline): SGHDT, YYEEEE. The CDR3 sequence: CASSSWTSGEGTQYF. CDR3 in DNA: TGTGCCAGCAGCTCCTGGACTAGCGGGGAGGGGACCCAGTACTTC.

The rearrangement joins TRBV29-1 to TRBJ1-1; D ambiguous. The V end was cut by 5 bases, the J end by 1 base, with 11 bases between. This CDR3 region has 13 residues. Germline V gene sequence: CDR1 SQVTM, CDR2 ANQGSEA. The CDR3 nucleotides read TGCAGCGTTTCAGGTCTTTCGAACACTGAAGCTTTCTTT. Its translation is CSVSGLSNTEAFF.

The chain is built from TRBV11-2 and TRBJ2-1, with D possibly TRBD1 on 6 matching bases. The CDR3 sequence is 14 residues long. Trimming removed 3 bases at V and 0 bases at J, with 6 bases between. CDR1 and CDR2 from the germline V gene are SGHAT and FQNNGV. The CDR3 is CASSLDSSYNEQFF. CDR3 bases: TGTGCCAGCAGCTTGGACAGCTCCTACAATGAGCAGTTCTTC.

V gene TRBV27 combines with J gene TRBJ1-5; 7 bases match TRBD1. The V gene end was trimmed by 6 bases and the J gene end by 0 bases; junction bases not matched to a gene: 14. There are 18 residues in the CDR3. Germline V gene data show CDR1 as MNHEY and CDR2 as SMNVEV (reference sequence). CDR3: CASRQQGGPLYSNQPQHF. As DNA, the CDR3 is TGTGCCAGCAGGCAGCAGGGGGGCCCCTTATATAGCAATCAGCCCCAGCATTTT.

The rearrangement joins TRBV2 to TRBJ1-5; tentatively, D is TRBD1 (6 bases). The CDR3 totals 13 residues. V dropped 7 bases and J dropped 0 bases, with 7 bases sitting between them. The germline gives CDR1 SNHLY, CDR2 FYNNEI. This chain's CDR3 is CASNRDSNQPQHF. CDR3 DNA sequence: TGTGCCAGCAACAGGGATAGCAATCAGCCCCAGCATTTT.

The chain couples TRBV27 to TRBJ1-4; tentative D call: TRBD1 (5 bases). The CDR3 runs 15 residues. The V and J ends lost 3 bases and 4 bases respectively, with 12 bases between them. CDR1 MNHEY and CDR2 SMNVEV come from the germline V gene (reference sequence). The CDR3 loop is CASSFIRDLNEKLFF. The CDR3 region has the DNA TGTGCCAGCAGTTTCATCAGGGACCTTAATGAAAAACTGTTTTTT.

For the CDR3, the DNA is TGCGCCAGCAGCCTACTCCTTGAGGGCACTGAAGCTTTCTTT. It translates to CASSLLLEGTEAFF. The chain links TRBV5-1 to TRBJ1-1; D is unresolved. Germline values: CDR1 SGHRS, CDR2 YFSETQ. The CDR3 extends over 14 amino acids. Trimming cost V 4 bases and J 4 bases, with 14 bases left between them.

The chain couples TRBV7-2 to TRBJ1-2; D may be TRBD1 (6 bases). CDR3 size: 15 residues. Trimming removed 0 bases from V and 4 bases from J, with 12 bases in between. Germline loops: CDR1 SGHTA, CDR2 FQGNSA. Here the CDR3 reads CASSLALGGTYGYTF. CDR3 coding DNA: TGTGCCAGCAGCTTAGCCCTAGGGGGGACCTATGGCTACACCTTC.

This chain links TRBV2 with TRBJ1-1; D unresolved. This CDR3 has 13 amino acids. CDR1 is SNHLY and CDR2 is FYNNEI in the germline V gene. V lost 4 bases to trimming and J lost 5 bases, with 11 bases between them. The CDR3 region is CASSVKGRTEAFF. The CDR3 region has the DNA TGTGCCAGCAGTGTTAAAGGACGGACTGAAGCTTTCTTT.

As regards this clone: Other DNA sequences in the sample encode the same CDR3. The J gene is TRBJ1-2, the V gene TRBV9, with TRBD1 as a possible D gene (5 bases). The CDR3 has 13 amino acids. The germline CDR1 and CDR2 sequences are SGDLS and YYNGEE. The ends were cut back, 4 bases at V and 4 bases at J, with 11 bases in the middle. For the CDR3, the DNA is TGTGCCAGCAGCCCCCGGGGGTCCTATGGCTACACCTTC. Its translation is CASSPRGSYGYTF.